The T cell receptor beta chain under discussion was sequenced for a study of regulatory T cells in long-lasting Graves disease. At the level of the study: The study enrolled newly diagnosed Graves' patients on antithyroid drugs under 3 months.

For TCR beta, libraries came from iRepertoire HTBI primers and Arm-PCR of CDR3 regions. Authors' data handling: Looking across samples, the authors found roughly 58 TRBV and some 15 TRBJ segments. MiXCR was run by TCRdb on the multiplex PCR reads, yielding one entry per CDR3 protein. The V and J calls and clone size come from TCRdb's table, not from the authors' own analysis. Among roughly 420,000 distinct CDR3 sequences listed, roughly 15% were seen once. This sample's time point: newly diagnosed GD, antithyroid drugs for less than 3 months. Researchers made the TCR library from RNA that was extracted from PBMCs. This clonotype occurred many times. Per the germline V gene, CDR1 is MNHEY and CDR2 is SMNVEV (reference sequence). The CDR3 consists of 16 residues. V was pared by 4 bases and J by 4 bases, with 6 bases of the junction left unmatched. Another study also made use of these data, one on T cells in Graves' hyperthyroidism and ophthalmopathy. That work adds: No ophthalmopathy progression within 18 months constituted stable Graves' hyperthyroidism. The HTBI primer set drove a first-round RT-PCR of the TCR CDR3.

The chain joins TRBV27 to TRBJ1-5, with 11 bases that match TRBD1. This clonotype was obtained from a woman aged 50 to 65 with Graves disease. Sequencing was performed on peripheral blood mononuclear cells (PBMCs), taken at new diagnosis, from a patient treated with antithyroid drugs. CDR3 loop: CASSSRTGGGNQPQHF. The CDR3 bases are TGTGCCAGCAGTTCGAGGACAGGGGGCGGGAATCAGCCCCAGCATTTT.